In this sample, the clone carrying this TCR beta chain turned up a few times. From the 5' RACE reads, TCRdb called clonotypes with MiXCR, one entry per CDR3 protein. The table includes 350,000 to 550,000 distinct CDR3 sequences, approximately 19% detected once. This entry belongs to a study of T-cell memory formation after mild COVID-19. V lost 1 base, J lost 0 bases, and 1 base stayed unmatched. The length of the CDR3 is 16 residues. The V gene is TRBV12-3 or TRBV12-4, the J gene TRBJ2-5, with TRBD2 identical over 11 bases. The TCR sequence derives from a man younger than 35 who had mild COVID-19 (a few samples of this study predate the infection). Cell type and time point are not known. The sample comprised PBMCs or a T cell subset sorted from them (not recorded which). CDR3 DNA: TGTGCCAGCAGTTTAGGACTAGCGGGGCACCAAGAGACCCAGTACTTC. Protein: CASSLGLAGHQETQYF.